The clone carrying this T cell receptor beta chain showed up just once. This CDR3 has 13 amino acids. Deletions cut 4 bases from V and 10 bases from J, with 11 bases between. Sequenced by immunoSEQ multiplex PCR; TCRdb stores in-frame clones only, minus some. The sample yields some 40,000 clones, roughly 92% seen once. This entry comes from a study of blood T cell repertoires in COVID-19. The rearrangement links TRBV23-1 to TRBJ1-6; no clear D. TRBV23-1 is noted as an ORF with a role that remains uncertain. The receptor was isolated from a man aged 45-65 years with COVID-19, enrolled during active disease. Sequenced: peripheral blood. The CDR3 loop is CASSRNSGSPLHF. For the CDR3, the DNA is TGCGCCAGCAGTCGAAACAGCGGATCACCCCTCCACTTT.